Each of the 26 T cell receptor beta chains below was sequenced from the same sample in a study of T cell responses to AZD1222 COVID-19 vaccine. Repertoires were generated with immunoSEQ multiplex PCR, while TCRdb's copy carries only in-frame clones and drops some. The table has about 160,000 clones, 90% seen once. The sequenced sample was peripheral blood, obtained on day 0 of AZD1222 vaccination. These receptor sequences come from an adult in good health.

The chain uses TRBV14 and TRBJ2-7, with 12 bases that match TRBD1. V lost 1 base to trimming and J lost 4 bases; unmatched junction nucleotides: 2. The CDR3 runs 15 residues. In germline, CDR1 is SGHDN, CDR2 FVKESK. CDR3 DNA sequence: TGTGCCAGCAGCCAAGGGGACAGGGGGCCGTACGAGCAGTACTTC. Protein: CASSQGDRGPYEQYF.

V gene TRBV28 combines with J gene TRBJ1-1; D unresolved. The germline V gene has CDR1 MDHEN and CDR2 SYDVKM. Trimming stripped 11 bases from V and 5 bases from J, with 18 bases between. The CDR3 extends over 13 amino acids. In DNA form, the CDR3 reads TGTGCCGCATTGACCGCGACGAGGACTGAAGCTTTCTTT. Residues: CAALTATRTEAFF.

The CDR3 spells CASTPDEGREKLFF. The CDR3, as DNA: TGTGCCAGCACCCCCGACGAGGGCAGAGAAAAACTGTTTTTT. This chain joins TRBV6-6 and TRBJ1-4; D is uncertain. The CDR3 is 14 residues long. Trimming stripped 7 bases from V and 8 bases from J, with 17 bases between. Germline assignment: CDR1 MNHNY and CDR2 SVGAGI (reference sequence).

V gene TRBV6-1 combines with J gene TRBJ1-5; D ambiguous. CDR3 length: 13 amino acids. The V end was cut by 1 base, the J end by 6 bases, with 7 bases between. CDR1 and CDR2 from the germline V gene are MNHNS and SASEGT. The CDR3 loop reads CASSEVRSQPQHF. The CDR3 DNA is TGTGCCAGCAGTGAAGTTCGAAGTCAGCCCCAGCATTTT.

The chain joins TRBV7-2 to TRBJ1-2; no clear D gene. The germline V gene encodes CDR1 SGHTA and CDR2 FQGNSA. The CDR3 runs to 14 residues. With 5 bases removed from V and 4 bases from J, the gap between germline ends came to 14 bases. As DNA, the CDR3 is TGTGCCAGCAGCGACGGACTTATCAGCTATGGCTACACCTTC. Its protein product is CASSDGLISYGYTF.

The chain uses TRBV7-8 and TRBJ1-2; the D is unclear. Per germline, CDR1 SGHVS and CDR2 FQNEAQ. The germline V and J ends were trimmed by 5 bases and 4 bases, with 14 bases remaining between them. The CDR3 sequence is 14 residues long. The CDR3: CASSPGLMIYGYTF. The CDR3 DNA sequence: TGTGCCAGCAGCCCAGGTCTGATGATCTATGGCTACACCTTC.

The chain couples TRBV5-8 to TRBJ1-5, with D perhaps matching TRBD1 (5 bases). The germline V gene encodes CDR1 SGHTS and CDR2 YDEGEE. V lost 4 bases to trimming and J lost 1 base, with 9 bases between them. The CDR3 totals 14 residues. The CDR3: CASSGRDSNQPQHF. For the CDR3, the DNA is TGTGCCAGCAGCGGACGGGACAGCAATCAGCCCCAGCATTTT. The variable domain in full, completed from reference TRBV5-8 and TRBJ1-5, reads EAGVTQSPTHLIKTRGQQATLRCSPISGHTSVYWYQQALGLGLQFLLWYDEGEERNRGNFPPRFSGRQFPNYSSELNVNALELEDSALYLCASSGRDSNQPQHFGDGTRLSIL.

The V gene is TRBV28, the J gene TRBJ2-2; 10 bases are shared with TRBD1. Looked up from germline, CDR1 is MDHEN and CDR2 is SYDVKM. The CDR3 is 16 residues long. After removal of 5 bases from V and 1 base from J, the junction contained 4 bases not matched to a gene. The CDR3 region has the DNA TGTGCCAGCAGTCAGACAGGGGGCGGGAACACCGGGGAGCTGTTTTTT. It specifies CASSQTGGGNTGELFF.

The V call is TRBV28, the J call TRBJ1-2; TRBD1 is a possible D gene (6 bases). The germline CDR1 and CDR2 sequences are MDHEN and SYDVKM. V lost 4 bases and J 3 bases, leaving 6 bases between the germline ends. The CDR3 is 12 amino acids. The CDR3 loop reads CASSWTDYGYTF. The CDR3 DNA reads TGTGCCAGCAGTTGGACAGACTATGGCTACACCTTC.

With regard to this clone: Other DNA sequences within the sample encode an identical CDR3. This chain connects TRBV2 to TRBJ2-7; a weak D match, TRBD1 (5 bases). The germline V and J ends were trimmed by 2 bases and 4 bases, with 12 bases remaining between them. Germline V gives CDR1 SNHLY, CDR2 FYNNEI. The CDR3 is 14 residues long. CDR3 loop: CASSEQGEGYEQYF. As DNA, the CDR3 is TGTGCCAGCAGTGAACAGGGTGAAGGGTACGAGCAGTACTTC. Combining the CDR3 with reference TRBV2 and TRBJ2-7 gives the whole variable domain EPEVTQTPSHQVTQMGQEVILRCVPISNHLYFYWYRQILGQKVEFLVSFYNNEISEKSEIFDDQFSVERPDGSNFTLKIRSTKLEDSAMYFCASSEQGEGYEQYFGPGTRLTVT.

The chain recombines TRBV14 with TRBJ1-6; D remains ambiguous. V shed 8 bases and J shed 0 bases, with 14 bases lying between them. CDR3 length: 16 residues. Germline V CDR1 and CDR2: SGHDN, FVKESK. CDR3 residues: CASGSWAASYNSPLHF. The DNA of the CDR3 is TGTGCCAGCGGTTCTTGGGCTGCCTCCTATAATTCACCCCTCCACTTT.

The chain couples TRBV28 to TRBJ1-4; TRBD1 matches at 9 bases. Looked up from germline, CDR1 is MDHEN and CDR2 is SYDVKM. Trimming cost V 5 bases and J 8 bases; bases outside gene matches: 6. This CDR3 is 14 amino acids long. CDR3 sequence: CASSPTGGIEKLFF. CDR3 DNA: TGTGCCAGCAGTCCGACAGGGGGGATCGAAAAACTGTTTTTT.

V is TRBV6-5 and J is TRBJ1-6; D gene unclear. V lost 0 bases and J 6 bases, leaving 6 bases between the germline ends. CDR1 is MNHEY, CDR2 SVGAGI, per germline. The CDR3 loop spans 14 amino acids. The DNA for the CDR3 is TGTGCCAGCAGTTACTCGCAGGTTAATTCACCCCTCCACTTT. Residues: CASSYSQVNSPLHF.

The V and J genes are TRBV6-5 and TRBJ1-4; 7 bases map to TRBD1. Trimming at V came to 3 bases and at J to 7 bases, leaving 8 bases not matched to a gene. Germline V lookup: CDR1 MNHEY, CDR2 SVGAGI. This CDR3 contains 15 residues. The CDR3 spells CASSYRQGGGEKLFF. DNA for the CDR3: TGTGCCAGCAGTTATCGACAGGGAGGGGGTGAAAAACTGTTTTTT.

This sequence joins TRBV4-1 and TRBJ1-5; 7 bases line up with TRBD1. The trim removed 6 bases at V and 7 bases at J, leaving 9 bases unmatched. Looked up from germline, CDR1 is MGHRA and CDR2 is YSYEKL. The CDR3 is made up of 14 amino acids. The DNA for the CDR3 is TGCGCCAGCAGTTATGACAGGGTAGGACAGCCCCAGCATTTT. Its translation is CASSYDRVGQPQHF.

This clone was seen a handful of times. The chain links TRBV29-1 to TRBJ2-2; D ambiguous. Trimming shortened V by 4 bases and J by 2 bases, and 11 bases separated the two germline ends. Germline V gene lookup returns CDR1 SQVTM and CDR2 ANQGSEA. The CDR3 runs 14 residues. The CDR3 bases are TGCAGCGTTGTTCCCCAGGCAAACACCGGGGAGCTGTTTTTT. As protein: CSVVPQANTGELFF.

The CDR3 is CASRAETGRNTEAFF. CDR3 DNA sequence: TGTGCCAGTAGGGCCGAGACAGGGCGGAACACTGAAGCTTTCTTT. The chain recombines TRBV19 with TRBJ1-1; 7 bases are a match to TRBD1. Germline V CDR1 and CDR2: LNHDA, SQIVND (reference sequence). The V segment lost 6 bases and the J segment 1 base; nucleotides outside the gene matches: 8. This CDR3 spans 15 amino acids.

The chain uses TRBV7-6 and TRBJ2-5; TRBD2 matches at 12 bases. Germline CDR1 SGHVS, CDR2 FNYEAQ. The CDR3 has 17 amino acids. Germline trimming cut 1 base from V and 1 base from J; bases unmatched to any gene: 4. The CDR3 nucleotides are TGTGCCAGCAGCTTAGGACTAGCGGGGGTTCTCCAAGAGACCCAGTACTTC. This encodes CASSLGLAGVLQETQYF.

V is TRBV4-1 and J is TRBJ1-1; D gene ambiguous. Trimming removed 3 bases from V and 0 bases from J, with 14 bases in between. Germline CDR1 is MGHRA and CDR2 is YSYEKL. The CDR3 covers 16 residues. CDR3 DNA sequence: TGCGCCAGCAGCCAGAGTAGAGTGAACATGAACACTGAAGCTTTCTTT. It codes for CASSQSRVNMNTEAFF.

The chain uses TRBV10-3 and TRBJ1-2, with a weak D call TRBD1 (5 bases). CDR1 and CDR2 (germline): ENHRY, SYGVKD. The CDR3 is made up of 14 amino acids. Trimming took off 3 bases at V and 4 bases at J, with 12 bases between the two ends. The CDR3 DNA sequence: TGTGCCATCAGTGATTCTCAGGGTGGCTATGGCTACACCTTC. This codes for CAISDSQGGYGYTF.

This chain uses TRBV7-3 with TRBJ1-1; D uncertain. The CDR3 covers 15 residues. CDR1 is SGHTA and CDR2 is FQGTGA in the germline V gene. The ends were cut back, 0 bases at V and 1 base at J, with 9 bases in the middle. The CDR3 here is CASSLTAQTNTEAFF. The CDR3 DNA sequence: TGTGCCAGCAGCTTAACCGCGCAGACGAACACTGAAGCTTTCTTT.

The J gene is TRBJ2-1, the V gene TRBV7-3; a possible D gene is TRBD2 (6 bases). The CDR3 consists of 15 residues. Between the trimmed V and J ends, which lost 4 bases and 2 bases, there was a span of 12 bases. Germline CDR1 reads SGHTA; CDR2 reads FQGTGA. CDR3 coding DNA: TGTGCCAGCAGCTCCCCGGGGGAGACCTACAATGAGCAGTTCTTC. Amino acids: CASSSPGETYNEQFF. The variable domain in full, completed from reference TRBV7-3 and TRBJ2-1, reads GAGVSQTPSNKVTEKGKYVELRCDPISGHTALYWYRQSLGQGPEFLIYFQGTGAADDSGLPNDRFFAVRPEGSVSTLKIQRTERGDSAVYLCASSSPGETYNEQFFGPGTRLTVL.

The J gene is TRBJ1-1, the V gene TRBV7-2; 8 bases agree with TRBD1. The V segment lost 4 bases and the J segment 4 bases; nucleotides outside the gene matches: 5. Germline V gives CDR1 SGHTA, CDR2 FQGNSA. This CDR3 is 14 amino acids long. CDR3 loop: CASSSDRGGTEAFF. The CDR3 DNA sequence: TGTGCCAGCAGCTCAGACAGGGGTGGCACTGAAGCTTTCTTT.

The chain employs TRBV30 and TRBJ2-5; no reliable D call. The ends were cut back, 2 bases at V and 5 bases at J, with 12 bases in the middle. The CDR3 runs to 13 residues. CDR1 GTSNPN and CDR2 SVGIG come from the germline V gene (reference sequence). The CDR3 protein is CAWSWGIKETQYF. CDR3 DNA sequence: TGTGCCTGGAGTTGGGGTATTAAGGAGACCCAGTACTTC.

This rearrangement joins TRBV5-5 to TRBJ2-6, with TRBD1 matching over 7 bases. The CDR3 has 15 amino acids. Germline lookup yields CDR1 SGHKS and CDR2 YYEKEE (reference sequence). V was clipped by 4 bases and J by 2 bases; unmatched bases: 3. CDR3 sequence (DNA): TGTGCCAGCAGCACCACAGGGGCTGGGGCCAACGTCCTGACTTTC. Translating it yields CASSTTGAGANVLTF.

V gene TRBV7-8 combines with J gene TRBJ1-5; possible D gene TRBD1, 6 bases. This CDR3 has 18 residues. Trimming took 2 bases from V and 0 from J, leaving 17 bases between them. Germline V CDR1 and CDR2: SGHVS, FQNEAQ. The CDR3: CASSLSPPGVYSNQPQHF. DNA of the CDR3: TGTGCCAGCAGCTTATCCCCACCAGGGGTCTATAGCAATCAGCCCCAGCATTTT. The variable domain in full, completed from reference TRBV7-8 and TRBJ1-5, reads GAGVSQSPRYKVAKRGQDVALRCDPISGHVSLFWYQQALGQGPEFLTYFQNEAQLDKSGLPSDRFFAERPEGSVSTLKIQRTQQEDSAVYLCASSLSPPGVYSNQPQHFGDGTRLSIL.